A single sample is the source of the 22 T cell receptor beta chains below, sequenced in a study of vaccination and CD4 T cells after COVID-19. What these receptors recognize is not known. Time point specified: late sampling 161 to 241 days after vaccination in three convalescent patients. Treatment reported: approximately nine-day PBMC culture with coronavirus spike peptide pools or control peptides (ViraFEST assay). With the Oncomine TCR Beta short-read assay, DNA from cultured CD4+ T cells was sequenced. One entry per CDR3 protein results from TCRdb running MiXCR on the PCR reads. This sample yields more than 25,000 distinct CDR3 sequences, of which 36% are seen a single time; under 3.5% belongs to the top ten. The sample here was CD4+ T cells from blood, cultured in vitro, taken about 7 months after SARS-CoV-2 vaccination. These receptors came from a human donor who had recovered from COVID-19.

The sample holds a few counts of this clonotype. CDR3 nucleotides: TGTGCCAGCAGTTACTCGGAATCCTACGAGCAGTACTTC. Its protein product is CASSYSESYEQYF. The chain links TRBV6-5 to TRBJ2-7; D is undetermined. Per germline, CDR1 MNHEY and CDR2 SVGAGI. This CDR3 contains 13 residues. The V and J ends lost 0 bases and 1 base respectively, with 4 bases between them.

The rearrangement uses TRBV19 and TRBJ2-1; TRBD2 matches at 10 bases. Germline loops: CDR1 LNHDA, CDR2 SQIVND (reference sequence). V gave up 1 base and J gave up 8 bases; unmatched junction bases: 11. The CDR3 runs to 17 residues. The CDR3 region has the DNA TGTGCCAGTAGTATAGCACCTAGCGGGAGATTAATTGATGAGCAGTTCTTC. Amino acid sequence: CASSIAPSGRLIDEQFF.

V gene TRBV20-1 combines with J gene TRBJ2-7; 11 bases map to TRBD1. Per the germline V gene, CDR1 is DFQATT and CDR2 is SNEGSKA (reference sequence). With V trimmed by 5 bases and J by 4 bases, 19 bases remained unmatched. The CDR3 runs 18 residues. For the CDR3, the DNA is TGCAGTGCTTCTATGATTAACACGGGGACAGGGGGTTTATACGAGCAGTACTTC. Translated, it gives CSASMINTGTGGLYEQYF.

Points on this clonotype: One end of the junction does not line up with germline, which may come from a read error. This chain connects TRBV2 to TRBJ2-3; D is perhaps TRBD1 or TRBD2 (5 bases each). Germline loops: CDR1 SNHLY, CDR2 FYNNEI. The CDR3 spans 15 residues. CDR3 sequence reads: CTSRPGRDLTDTQYF. The DNA of the CDR3 is TGTACCAGCAGACCGGGACGGGACCTCACAGATACGCAGTATTTT.

This chain links TRBV6-5 with TRBJ1-1; 10 bases align to TRBD1. Per germline, CDR1 MNHEY and CDR2 SVGAGI. The CDR3 is 18 amino acids. J was trimmed by 2 bases and V by 4 bases; bases with no gene match: 13. The CDR3 protein is CASSSDRGYFSGNTEAFF. CDR3 coding DNA: TGTGCCAGCAGTTCGGACAGGGGGTATTTCTCCGGAAACACTGAAGCTTTCTTT.

This clonotype turned up a few times. The chain joins TRBV28 to TRBJ1-6; 7 nucleotides agree with TRBD1. CDR1 is MDHEN and CDR2 is SYDVKM in the germline V gene. With 7 bases clipped from V and 4 bases from J, the junction kept 4 bases outside the gene matches. CDR3 size: 14 residues. The CDR3 sequence: CASTTGVYNSPLHF. The CDR3 DNA sequence: TGTGCCAGCACTACAGGGGTATATAATTCACCCCTCCACTTT.

A few counts support this clonotype. The chain carries TRBV24-1 and TRBJ2-1; perhaps D is TRBD1 or TRBD2 (5 bases each). The germline V and J ends were trimmed by 4 bases and 0 bases, with 18 bases remaining between them. CDR3 length equals 18 residues. CDR1 and CDR2 (germline): KGHDR, SFDVKD. Written as DNA, the CDR3 is TGTGCCACCAGTGACACCCTACGGGGCTTGAGCTCCTACAATGAGCAGTTCTTC. Protein: CATSDTLRGLSSYNEQFF.

The V call is TRBV7-3, the J call TRBJ2-1; D remains ambiguous. Germline assignment: CDR1 SGHTA and CDR2 FQGTGA. The CDR3 has 13 amino acids. Trimming stripped 4 bases from V and 6 bases from J, with 10 bases between. The CDR3 here is CASSSRISNEQFF. CDR3 nucleotides: TGTGCCAGCAGCTCCCGGATAAGCAATGAGCAGTTCTTC.

This clonotype has more than one count but fewer than ten. This chain links TRBV20-1 with TRBJ2-7; the match to TRBD2 covers 15 bases. This CDR3 has 18 amino acids. V gave up 3 bases and J gave up 3 bases; unmatched junction bases: 12. Germline CDR1 is DFQATT and CDR2 is SNEGSKA (reference sequence). CDR3 nucleotides: TGCAGTGCTAGCCCGGTCGCGGGACTAGCGGGAGGCAACTACGAGCAGTACTTC. It yields the protein CSASPVAGLAGGNYEQYF.

This chain uses TRBV19 with TRBJ2-3; D gene unclear. The CDR3 spans 15 residues. Germline values: CDR1 LNHDA, CDR2 SQIVND (reference sequence). The V end lost 5 bases, the J end lost 0 bases, and 12 bases lay between the germline ends. CDR3 residues: CASSALITSTDTQYF. The CDR3 coding sequence is TGTGCCAGTAGTGCGCTGATAACTAGCACAGATACGCAGTATTTT.

This clonotype was observed a handful of times. V gene TRBV5-4 combines with J gene TRBJ2-2; 10 bases fit TRBD1. The V and J ends lost 5 bases and 6 bases, in that order; junction bases with no gene match: 13. Germline lookup yields CDR1 SGHNT and CDR2 YYREEE (reference sequence). The CDR3 has 17 amino acids. The CDR3 loop is CASRPGSGTGVPGELFF. The CDR3 DNA reads TGTGCCAGCAGGCCAGGTAGTGGGACAGGGGTCCCCGGGGAGCTGTTTTTT.

This chain uses TRBV6-1 with TRBJ2-5; 14 nucleotides align to TRBD2. The CDR3 length is 16 residues. The V gene's germline CDR1 is MNHNS and CDR2 SASEGT. After removal of 6 bases from V and 7 bases from J, the junction contained 10 bases not matched to a gene. The CDR3 DNA follows: TGTGCCAGCAGGCAGGGACTAGCGGGAGTGGGGAGGACCCAGTACTTC. Translated: CASRQGLAGVGRTQYF.

The rearrangement uses TRBV10-3 and TRBJ2-1, with TRBD2 matching 13 bases. From germline, CDR1 is ENHRY and CDR2 SYGVKD. The CDR3 loop spans 15 amino acids. V gave up 4 bases and J gave up 8 bases; unmatched junction bases: 5. CDR3 in DNA: TGTGCCATCAGTGTTACCACTAGCGGGAGGGATGAGCAGTTCTTC. Protein: CAISVTTSGRDEQFF.

Only one count was recorded for this clonotype. Its ends do not fully match the called genes, so a read error is possible. The V call is TRBV20-1, the J call TRBJ2-1; 9 bases align to TRBD2. Germline loops: CDR1 DFQATT, CDR2 SNEGSKA (reference sequence). This CDR3 spans 13 amino acids. The chain's CDR3 is CSAIAGVGNEQSF. In DNA, the CDR3 is TGCAGTGCGATAGCGGGAGTGGGCAATGAGCAGTCCTTC.

The chain employs TRBV6-2 or TRBV6-3 and TRBJ1-2; 9 positions match TRBD1. This CDR3 is built from 13 residues. Germline V gene sequence: CDR1 MNHEY, CDR2 SVGEGT. V lost 6 bases to trimming and J lost 4 bases; unmatched junction nucleotides: 3. The CDR3 sequence is CASRRTGAYGYTF. DNA of the CDR3: TGTGCCAGCAGGAGGACAGGGGCCTATGGCTACACCTTC.

This clonotype was seen more than once but under ten times. The chain links TRBV6-2 or TRBV6-3 to TRBJ2-5; possibly TRBD2 for D (5 bases). This CDR3 is 15 amino acids long. V gave up 2 bases and J gave up 6 bases, with 16 bases separating them. CDR1 and CDR2 (germline): MNHEY, SVGEGT. The CDR3 sequence is CASSYPSSGMKTQYF. The CDR3 DNA is TGTGCCAGCAGTTACCCCTCCAGCGGTATGAAGACCCAGTACTTC.

The CDR3 here is CASSVRNSPLHF. The CDR3 DNA sequence: TGTGCCAGCAGTGTCAGGAATTCACCCCTCCACTTT. The chain uses TRBV6-1 and TRBJ1-6; D gene ambiguous. This CDR3 is 12 amino acids long. Germline CDR1 reads MNHNS; CDR2 reads SASEGT. The V gene lost 4 bases and the J gene lost 7 bases, with 5 bases spanning the gap.

The J gene is TRBJ2-5, the V gene TRBV10-3; TRBD2 agrees at 7 bases. The ends lost 0 bases at V and 1 base at J; junction bases unmatched: 8. This CDR3 has 17 amino acids. CDR1 is ENHRY, CDR2 SYGVKD, per germline. This CDR3 reads CAISESRSSGAQETQYF. Written as DNA, the CDR3 is TGTGCCATCAGTGAGTCGAGGTCTAGCGGAGCCCAAGAGACCCAGTACTTC.

This clonotype is medium-sized in the sample. The V gene is TRBV6-2 or TRBV6-3, the J gene TRBJ2-3; a weak D match, TRBD2 (5 bases). CDR3 length: 12 residues. Germline-derived CDR1 and CDR2 are MNHEY and SVGEGT. V lost 5 bases to trimming and J lost 3 bases, with 6 bases between them. The CDR3: CASSRETDTQYF. In nucleotides, the CDR3 is TGTGCCAGCAGTCGGGAAACAGATACGCAGTATTTT.

The rearrangement joins TRBV20-1 to TRBJ2-7, with TRBD1 matching 8 bases. This CDR3 has 15 amino acids. V was clipped by 6 bases and J by 0 bases; unmatched bases: 10. Germline CDR1 reads DFQATT; CDR2 reads SNEGSKA (reference sequence). The DNA for the CDR3 is TGCAGTGCGAGGGTCCGGGACAGGAGCTCCTACGAGCAGTACTTC. Translation gives CSARVRDRSSYEQYF.

The V and J genes are TRBV20-1 and TRBJ2-4, with D unclear. The CDR3 is 13 amino acids. Deletions cut 5 bases from V and 6 bases from J, with 14 bases between. CDR1 is DFQATT, CDR2 SNEGSKA, per germline (reference sequence). The CDR3 DNA reads as TGCAGTGCTTGGGATAACAGTGGAAACATTCAGTACTTC. Its translation: CSAWDNSGNIQYF.

This clonotype was detected a few times. The chain couples TRBV20-1 to TRBJ2-7; D gene uncertain. The germline V gene encodes CDR1 DFQATT and CDR2 SNEGSKA (reference sequence). V was cut by 3 bases and J by 1 base, with 10 bases left in between. The CDR3 sequence is 13 residues long. CDR3 residues: CSARRVSSYEQYF. The CDR3 DNA reads as TGCAGTGCTAGGCGCGTTTCGTCCTACGAGCAGTACTTC.